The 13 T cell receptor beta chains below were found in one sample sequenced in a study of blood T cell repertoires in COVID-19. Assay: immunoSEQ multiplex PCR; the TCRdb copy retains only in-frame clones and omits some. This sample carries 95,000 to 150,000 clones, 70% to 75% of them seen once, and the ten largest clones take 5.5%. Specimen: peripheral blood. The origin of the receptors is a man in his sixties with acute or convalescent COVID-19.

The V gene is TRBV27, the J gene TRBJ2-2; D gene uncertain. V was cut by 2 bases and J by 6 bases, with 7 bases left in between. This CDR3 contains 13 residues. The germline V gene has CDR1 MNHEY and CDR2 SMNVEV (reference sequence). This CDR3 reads CASSLSGPGELFF. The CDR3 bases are TGTGCCAGCAGTTTAAGTGGGCCCGGGGAGCTGTTTTTT.

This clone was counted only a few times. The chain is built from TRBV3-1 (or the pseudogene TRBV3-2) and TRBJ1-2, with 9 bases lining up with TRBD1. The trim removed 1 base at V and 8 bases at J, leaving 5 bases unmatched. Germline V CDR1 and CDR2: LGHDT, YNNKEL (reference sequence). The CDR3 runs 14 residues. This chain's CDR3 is CASSQVQGAGGYTF. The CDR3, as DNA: TGTGCCAGCAGCCAAGTACAGGGGGCGGGCGGCTACACCTTC.

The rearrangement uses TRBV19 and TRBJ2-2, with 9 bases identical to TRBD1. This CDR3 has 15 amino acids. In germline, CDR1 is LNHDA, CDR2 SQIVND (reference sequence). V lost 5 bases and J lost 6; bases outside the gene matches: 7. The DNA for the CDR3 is TGTGCCAGTAGTCCCCTCTGGACAGGGGCCGGGGAGCTGTTTTTT. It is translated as CASSPLWTGAGELFF.

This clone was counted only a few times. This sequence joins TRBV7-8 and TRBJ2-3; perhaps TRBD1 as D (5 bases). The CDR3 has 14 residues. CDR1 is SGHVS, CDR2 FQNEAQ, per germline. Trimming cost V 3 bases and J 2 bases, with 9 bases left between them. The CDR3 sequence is CASSFRQFTDTQYF. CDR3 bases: TGTGCCAGCAGCTTTAGACAGTTCACAGATACGCAGTATTTT.

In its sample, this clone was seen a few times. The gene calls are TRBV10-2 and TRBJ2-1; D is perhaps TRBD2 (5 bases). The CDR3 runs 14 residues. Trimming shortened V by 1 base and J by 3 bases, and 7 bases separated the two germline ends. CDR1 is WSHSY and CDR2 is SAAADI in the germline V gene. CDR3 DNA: TGCGCCAGCAGTGAGTTAGCGAACTACAATGAGCAGTTCTTC. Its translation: CASSELANYNEQFF.

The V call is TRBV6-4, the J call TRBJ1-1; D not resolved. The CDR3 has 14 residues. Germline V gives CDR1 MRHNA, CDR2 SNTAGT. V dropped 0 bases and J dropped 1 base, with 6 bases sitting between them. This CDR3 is CASSDSSRNTEAFF. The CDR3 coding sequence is TGTGCCAGCAGTGACTCGAGTCGGAACACTGAAGCTTTCTTT.

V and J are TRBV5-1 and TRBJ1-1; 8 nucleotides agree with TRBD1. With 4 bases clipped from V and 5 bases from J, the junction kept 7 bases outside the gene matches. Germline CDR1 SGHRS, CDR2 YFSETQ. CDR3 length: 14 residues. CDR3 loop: CASSPGQEGTEAFF. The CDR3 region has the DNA TGCGCCAGCAGCCCGGGACAGGAGGGGACTGAAGCTTTCTTT.

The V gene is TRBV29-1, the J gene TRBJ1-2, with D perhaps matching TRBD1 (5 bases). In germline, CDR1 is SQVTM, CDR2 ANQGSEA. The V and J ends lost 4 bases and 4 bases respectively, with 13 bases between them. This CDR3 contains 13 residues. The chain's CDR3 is CSVVWGEGYGYTF. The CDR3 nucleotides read TGCAGCGTTGTTTGGGGGGAAGGCTATGGCTACACCTTC.

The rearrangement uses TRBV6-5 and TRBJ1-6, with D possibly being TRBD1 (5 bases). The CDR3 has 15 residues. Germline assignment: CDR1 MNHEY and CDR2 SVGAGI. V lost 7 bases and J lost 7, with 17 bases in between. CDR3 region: CASMGGLGGNSPLHF. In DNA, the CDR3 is TGTGCCAGCATGGGGGGTCTCGGAGGGAATTCACCCCTCCACTTT.

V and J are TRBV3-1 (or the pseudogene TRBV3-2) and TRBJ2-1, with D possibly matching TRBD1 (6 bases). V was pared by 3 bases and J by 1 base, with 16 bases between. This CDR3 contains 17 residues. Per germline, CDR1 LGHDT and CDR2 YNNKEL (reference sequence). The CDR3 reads CASSQVTRGRSYNEQFF. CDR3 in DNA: TGTGCCAGCAGCCAGGTTACCAGGGGACGTTCCTACAATGAGCAGTTCTTC.

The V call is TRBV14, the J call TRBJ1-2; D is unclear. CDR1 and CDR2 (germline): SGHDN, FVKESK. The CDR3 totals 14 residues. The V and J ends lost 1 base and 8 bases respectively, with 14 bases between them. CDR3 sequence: CASSQALREGGYTF. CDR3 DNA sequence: TGTGCCAGCAGCCAAGCTTTGCGGGAGGGAGGCTACACCTTC.

In DNA form, the CDR3 reads TGCGCCAGCAGCCCAGGTGGGGCCTCGTTGCATGAGCAGTTCTTC. Its protein is CASSPGGASLHEQFF. The chain employs TRBV5-1 and TRBJ2-1; tentatively, D is TRBD1 (5 bases). Looked up from germline, CDR1 is SGHRS and CDR2 is YFSETQ. This CDR3 region has 15 residues. V lost 4 bases and J lost 8, with 19 bases in between. Full variable domain (remainder filled in from reference TRBV5-1 and TRBJ2-1): KAGVTQTPRYLIKTRGQQVTLSCSPISGHRSVSWYQQTPGQGLQFLFEYFSETQRNKGNFPGRFSGRQFSNSRSEMNVSTLELGDSALYLCASSPGGASLHEQFFGPGTRLTVL.

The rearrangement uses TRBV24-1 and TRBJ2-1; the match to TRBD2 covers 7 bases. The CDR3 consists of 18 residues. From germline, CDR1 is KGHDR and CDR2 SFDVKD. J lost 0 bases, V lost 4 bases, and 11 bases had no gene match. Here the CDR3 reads CATSDQNSGEGSYNEQFF. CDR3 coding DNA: TGTGCCACCAGTGACCAAAACTCCGGGGAGGGCTCCTACAATGAGCAGTTCTTC.